Reported below is one TCR beta chain. V was cut by 4 bases and J by 6 bases, with 15 bases left in between. The CDR3 sequence is 14 residues long. Per germline, CDR1 LGHDT and CDR2 YNNKEL (reference sequence). The data are from a study of early T cells in non-severe SARS-CoV-2 infection. Using its own MiXCR run on the 5' RACE reads, TCRdb lists one record per CDR3 protein. The sample yields roughly 56,000 distinct CDR3 sequences, over 9.5% seen once. This sequence was found in an adult who was a healthcare worker with PCR-confirmed SARS-CoV-2 infection or an uninfected control (not recorded which). Sequencing was carried out using whole blood. This chain uses TRBV3-1 with TRBJ2-5; no firm D call. The DNA for the CDR3 is TGTGCCAGCAGCCCTCTGGACGACCCGAAGACCCAGTACTTC. Translation: CASSPLDDPKTQYF.